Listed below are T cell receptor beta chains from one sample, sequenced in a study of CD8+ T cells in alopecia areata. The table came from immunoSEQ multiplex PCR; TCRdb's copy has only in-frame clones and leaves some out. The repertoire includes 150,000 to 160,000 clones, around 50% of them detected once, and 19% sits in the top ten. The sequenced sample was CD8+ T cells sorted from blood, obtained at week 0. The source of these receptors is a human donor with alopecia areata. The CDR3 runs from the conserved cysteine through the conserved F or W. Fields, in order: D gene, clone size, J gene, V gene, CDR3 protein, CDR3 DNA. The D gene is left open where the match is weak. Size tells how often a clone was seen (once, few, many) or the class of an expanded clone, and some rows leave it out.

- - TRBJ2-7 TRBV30 CAWSGTEDVPAYEQYF TGTGCCTGGAGTGGGACAGAAGACGTACCTGCATACGAGCAGTACTTC
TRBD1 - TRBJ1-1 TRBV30 CAWKDRANTEAFF TGTGCCTGGAAAGACAGGGCGAACACTGAAGCTTTCTTT
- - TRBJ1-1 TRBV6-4 CASSDSSMNTEAFF TGTGCCAGCAGTGACTCATCAATGAACACTGAAGCTTTCTTT
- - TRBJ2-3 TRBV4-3 CASSQDLEVGDTQYF TGCGCCAGCAGCCAAGATCTTGAGGTGGGAGATACGCAGTATTTT
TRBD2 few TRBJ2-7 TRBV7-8 CASSTQTSDSYEQYF TGTGCCAGCAGCACACAGACTAGCGACTCCTACGAGCAGTACTTC
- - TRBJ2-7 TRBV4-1 CASSQGEVYEQYF TGCGCCAGCAGCCAAGGAGAAGTTTACGAGCAGTACTTC
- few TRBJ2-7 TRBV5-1 CASSGSSYEQYF TGCGCCAGCTCCGGGAGCTCCTACGAGCAGTACTTC
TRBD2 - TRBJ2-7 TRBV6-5 CASSHGLAGSYEQYF TGTGCCAGCAGCCACGGACTAGCGGGCTCCTACGAGCAGTACTTC
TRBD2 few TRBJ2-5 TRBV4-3 CASSQDWALSGGGETQYF TGCGCCAGCAGCCAAGATTGGGCTCTGAGCGGGGGTGGAGAGACCCAGTACTTC
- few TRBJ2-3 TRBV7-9 CASSPWGGDSTDTQYF TGTGCCAGCAGCCCATGGGGCGGGGATAGCACAGATACGCAGTATTTT
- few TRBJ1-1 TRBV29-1 CSVETGKNTEAFF TGCAGCGTTGAAACCGGGAAGAACACTGAAGCTTTCTTT
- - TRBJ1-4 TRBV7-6 CASSLYLEGEKLFF TGTGCCAGCAGCTTATATCTAGAAGGGGAAAAACTGTTTTTT
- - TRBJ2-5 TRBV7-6 CASSLGPTAQETQYF TGTGCCAGCAGCTTAGGGCCTACAGCTCAAGAGACCCAGTACTTC
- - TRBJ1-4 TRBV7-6 CASSPRPIEKLFF TGTGCCAGCAGCCCTCGGCCGATTGAAAAACTGTTTTTT
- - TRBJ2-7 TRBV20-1 CSASEGYEQYF TGCAGTGCTAGTGAGGGTTACGAGCAGTACTTC
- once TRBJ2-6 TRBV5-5 CASSSYNPGANVLTF TGTGCCAGCAGCTCGTATAACCCTGGGGCCAACGTCCTGACTTTC
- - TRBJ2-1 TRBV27 CASSLTGYNEQFF TGTGCCAGCAGTTTAACAGGCTACAATGAGCAGTTCTTC
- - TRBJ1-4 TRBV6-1 CASSSTVGNEKLFF TGTGCCAGCAGTTCGACGGTGGGTAATGAAAAACTGTTTTTT
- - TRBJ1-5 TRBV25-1 CASSEQGIGNQPQHF TGTGCCAGCAGTGAACAGGGGATAGGCAATCAGCCCCAGCATTTT
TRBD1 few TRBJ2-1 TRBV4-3 CASSQVGTGDRTYNEQFF TGCGCCAGCAGCCAAGTTGGGACAGGGGACCGAACCTACAATGAGCAGTTCTTC
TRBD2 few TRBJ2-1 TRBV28 CASSSGLAGGQYNEQFF TGTGCCAGCAGTTCGGGACTAGCGGGGGGCCAATACAATGAGCAGTTCTTC
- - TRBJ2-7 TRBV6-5 CASSYGAGRGEQYF TGTGCCAGCAGTTACGGGGCGGGCCGCGGCGAGCAGTACTTC
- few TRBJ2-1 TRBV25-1 CASSTSIRNEQFF TGTGCCAGCAGTACTAGCATCCGGAATGAGCAGTTCTTC
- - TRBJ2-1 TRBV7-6 CASSPRVTENNEQFF TGTGCCAGCAGCCCCCGGGTAACCGAAAACAATGAGCAGTTCTTC
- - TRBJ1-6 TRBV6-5 CASSYGSNSPLHF TGTGCCAGCAGTTACGGATCCAATTCACCCCTCCACTTT
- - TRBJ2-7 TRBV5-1 CASSLRGSEQYF TGCGCCAGCAGCTTGAGGGGTAGCGAGCAGTACTTC
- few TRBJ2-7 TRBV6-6 CASTSGVAYEQYF TGTGCCAGCACCTCGGGGGTGGCCTACGAGCAGTACTTC
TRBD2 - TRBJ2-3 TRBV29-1 CSAEMLASGGAGTQYF TGCAGCGCCGAAATGTTGGCCAGCGGGGGGGCTGGTACGCAGTATTTT
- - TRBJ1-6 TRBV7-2 CASSLGPGWDNSPLHF TGTGCCAGCAGCTTAGGTCCAGGGTGGGATAATTCACCCCTCCACTTT
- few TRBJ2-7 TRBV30 CAWSLDYEQYF TGTGCCTGGTCCCTCGACTACGAGCAGTACTTC
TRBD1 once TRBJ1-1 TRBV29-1 CSVVGGQGGTEAFF TGCAGCGTTGTGGGTGGACAGGGGGGAACTGAAGCTTTCTTT